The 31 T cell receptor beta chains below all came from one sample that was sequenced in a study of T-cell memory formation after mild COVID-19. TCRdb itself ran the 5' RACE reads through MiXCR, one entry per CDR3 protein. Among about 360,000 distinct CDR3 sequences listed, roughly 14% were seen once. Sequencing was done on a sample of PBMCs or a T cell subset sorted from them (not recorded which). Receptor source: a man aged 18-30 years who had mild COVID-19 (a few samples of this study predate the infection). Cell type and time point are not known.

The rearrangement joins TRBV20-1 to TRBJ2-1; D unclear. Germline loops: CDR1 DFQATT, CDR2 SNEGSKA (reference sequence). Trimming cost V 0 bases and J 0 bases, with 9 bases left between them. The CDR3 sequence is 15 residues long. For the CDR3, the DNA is TGCAGTGCTAGAGATCTAGGAGTCTCCTACAATGAGCAGTTCTTC. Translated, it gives CSARDLGVSYNEQFF.

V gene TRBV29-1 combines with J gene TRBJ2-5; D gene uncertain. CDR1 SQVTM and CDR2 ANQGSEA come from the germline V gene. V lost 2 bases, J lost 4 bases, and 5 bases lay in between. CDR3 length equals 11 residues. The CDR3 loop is CSVEPGETQYF. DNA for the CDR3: TGCAGCGTTGAACCCGGAGAGACCCAGTACTTC.

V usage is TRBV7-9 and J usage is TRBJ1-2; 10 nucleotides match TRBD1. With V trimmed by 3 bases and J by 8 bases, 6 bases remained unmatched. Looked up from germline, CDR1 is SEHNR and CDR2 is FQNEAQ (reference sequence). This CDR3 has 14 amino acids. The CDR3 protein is CASSFAGTGVGYTF. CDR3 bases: TGTGCCAGCAGCTTCGCCGGGACAGGGGTGGGCTACACCTTC.

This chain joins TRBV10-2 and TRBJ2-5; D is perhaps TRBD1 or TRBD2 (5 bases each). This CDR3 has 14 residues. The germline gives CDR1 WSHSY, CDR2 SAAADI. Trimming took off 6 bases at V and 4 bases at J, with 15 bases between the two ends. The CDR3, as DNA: TGCGCCAGCAGCGTGGGGACCCCCGGAGAGACCCAGTACTTC. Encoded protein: CASSVGTPGETQYF.

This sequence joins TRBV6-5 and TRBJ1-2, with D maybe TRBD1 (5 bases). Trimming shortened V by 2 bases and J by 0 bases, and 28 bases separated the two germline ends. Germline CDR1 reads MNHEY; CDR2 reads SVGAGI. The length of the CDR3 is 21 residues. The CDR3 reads CASSYTGYGGIADTSNYGYTF. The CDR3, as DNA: TGTGCCAGCAGTTACACCGGCTACGGGGGTATTGCCGACACTTCTAACTATGGCTACACCTTC.

Here the CDR3 reads CATTSSYEQYF. CDR3 in DNA: TGTGCCACTACAAGCTCCTACGAGCAGTACTTC. The V gene is TRBV10-3, the J gene TRBJ2-7; no clear D. CDR3 length: 11 amino acids. Germline V CDR1 and CDR2: ENHRY, SYGVKD. V was clipped by 10 bases and J by 0 bases, with 7 bases between them.

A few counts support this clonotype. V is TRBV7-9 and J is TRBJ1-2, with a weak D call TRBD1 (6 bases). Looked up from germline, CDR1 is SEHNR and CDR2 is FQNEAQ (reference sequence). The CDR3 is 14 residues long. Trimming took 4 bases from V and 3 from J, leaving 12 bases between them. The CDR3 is CASSYMRGDYGYTF. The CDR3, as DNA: TGTGCCAGCAGCTATATGAGGGGGGACTATGGCTACACCTTC.

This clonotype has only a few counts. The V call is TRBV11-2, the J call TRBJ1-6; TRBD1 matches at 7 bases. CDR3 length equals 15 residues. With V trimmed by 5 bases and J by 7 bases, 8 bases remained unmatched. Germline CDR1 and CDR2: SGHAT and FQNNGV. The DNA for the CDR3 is TGTGCCAGCAGCCCGATGGGACAGCGGAATTCACCCCTCCACTTT. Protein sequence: CASSPMGQRNSPLHF. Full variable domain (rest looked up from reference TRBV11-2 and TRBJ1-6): EAGVAQSPRYKIIEKRQSVAFWCNPISGHATLYWYQQILGQGPKLLIQFQNNGVVDDSQLPKDRFSAERLKGVDSTLKIQPAKLEDSAVYLCASSPMGQRNSPLHFGNGTRLTVT.

CDR3 region: CASSLNGGEKLFF. CDR3 bases: TGTGCCAGCAGCTTGAACGGAGGGGAAAAACTGTTTTTT. The V gene is TRBV7-8, the J gene TRBJ1-4; D unclear. The CDR3 sequence is 13 residues long. The V and J ends lost 3 bases and 8 bases respectively, with 10 bases between them. The germline V gene encodes CDR1 SGHVS and CDR2 FQNEAQ. The entire variable domain, with the rest obtained from reference TRBV7-8 and TRBJ1-4, is as follows: GAGVSQSPRYKVAKRGQDVALRCDPISGHVSLFWYQQALGQGPEFLTYFQNEAQLDKSGLPSDRFFAERPEGSVSTLKIQRTQQEDSAVYLCASSLNGGEKLFFGSGTQLSVL.

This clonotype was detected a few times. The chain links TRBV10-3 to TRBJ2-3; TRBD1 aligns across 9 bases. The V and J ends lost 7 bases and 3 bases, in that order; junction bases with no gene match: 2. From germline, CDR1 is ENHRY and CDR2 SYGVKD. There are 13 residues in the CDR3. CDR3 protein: CAITGQGTDTQYF. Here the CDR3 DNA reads TGTGCCATCACCGGACAGGGGACAGATACGCAGTATTTT.

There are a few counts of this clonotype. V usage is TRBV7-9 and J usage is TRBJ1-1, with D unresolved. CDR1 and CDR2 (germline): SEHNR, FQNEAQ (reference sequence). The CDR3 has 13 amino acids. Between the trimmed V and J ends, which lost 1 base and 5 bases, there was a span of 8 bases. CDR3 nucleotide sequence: TGTGCCAGCAGCTTAGTCAGTCGGACTGAAGCTTTCTTT. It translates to CASSLVSRTEAFF.

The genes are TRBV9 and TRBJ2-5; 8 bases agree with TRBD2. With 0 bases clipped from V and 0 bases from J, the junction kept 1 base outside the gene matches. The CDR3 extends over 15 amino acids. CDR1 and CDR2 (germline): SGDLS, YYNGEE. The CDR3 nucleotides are TGTGCCAGCAGCGTAGCAGCGGGGGACCAAGAGACCCAGTACTTC. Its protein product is CASSVAAGDQETQYF.

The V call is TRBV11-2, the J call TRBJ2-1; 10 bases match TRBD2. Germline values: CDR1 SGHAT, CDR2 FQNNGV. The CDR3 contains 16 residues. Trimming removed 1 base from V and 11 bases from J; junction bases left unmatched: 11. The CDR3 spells CASSLGSRRTSGKQFF. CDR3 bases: TGTGCCAGCAGCTTAGGTTCAAGGAGGACTAGCGGAAAGCAGTTCTTC.

CDR3 nucleotide sequence: TGCAGTGCTTCGGGGGGACAGGGGGCCCCCAGTACCTACGAGCAGTACTTC. Protein product: CSASGGQGAPSTYEQYF. This chain links TRBV20-1 with TRBJ2-7; 12 bases fit TRBD1. The junction had 13 bases not matched to a gene; V was cut back by 5 bases and J by 2 bases. The CDR3 totals 17 residues. CDR1 is DFQATT and CDR2 is SNEGSKA in the germline V gene (reference sequence).

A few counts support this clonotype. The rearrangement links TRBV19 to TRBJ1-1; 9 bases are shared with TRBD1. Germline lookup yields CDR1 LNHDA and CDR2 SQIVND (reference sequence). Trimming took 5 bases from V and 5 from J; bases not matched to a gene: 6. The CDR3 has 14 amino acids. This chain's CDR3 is CASSRTGGATEAFF. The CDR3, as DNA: TGTGCCAGTAGTCGCACAGGGGGCGCGACTGAAGCTTTCTTT.

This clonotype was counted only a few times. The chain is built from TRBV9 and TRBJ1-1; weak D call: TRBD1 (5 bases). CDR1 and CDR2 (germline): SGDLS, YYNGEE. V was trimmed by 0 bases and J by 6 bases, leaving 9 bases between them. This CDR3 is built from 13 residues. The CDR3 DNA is TGTGCCAGCAGCGTAGCATCAGGGCCTGAAGCTTTCTTT. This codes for CASSVASGPEAFF.

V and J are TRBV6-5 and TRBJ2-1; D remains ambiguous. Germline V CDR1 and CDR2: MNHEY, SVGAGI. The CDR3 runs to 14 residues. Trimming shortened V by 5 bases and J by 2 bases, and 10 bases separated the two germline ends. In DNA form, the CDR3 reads TGTGCCAGCAGTCCCCAGGCCGCCTACAATGAGCAGTTCTTC. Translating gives CASSPQAAYNEQFF.

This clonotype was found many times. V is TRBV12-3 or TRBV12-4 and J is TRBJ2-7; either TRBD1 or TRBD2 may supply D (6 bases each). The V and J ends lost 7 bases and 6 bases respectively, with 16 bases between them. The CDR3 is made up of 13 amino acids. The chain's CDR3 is CASTRGRGGEQYF. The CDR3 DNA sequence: TGTGCCAGCACCCGTGGCAGGGGAGGCGAGCAGTACTTC.

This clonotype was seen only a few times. The chain's CDR3 is CATSVFSGGQPHTQYF. As DNA, the CDR3 is TGTGCCACCAGTGTCTTTAGCGGGGGCCAGCCGCATACGCAGTATTTT. This chain joins TRBV24-1 and TRBJ2-3; TRBD2 matches at 9 bases. This CDR3 comprises 16 residues. Germline CDR1 is KGHDR and CDR2 is SFDVKD. V shed 5 bases, J shed 7 bases, and the junction held 12 bases outside the gene matches.

CDR3 nucleotide sequence: TGTGCCAGCTCCCCCCTGGGAGGGGGCGTTGGCTACACCTTC. Its translation: CASSPLGGGVGYTF. J is TRBJ1-2 and V is TRBV18, with TRBD1 identical over 7 bases. The CDR3 length is 14 residues. V was clipped by 6 bases and J by 7 bases; unmatched bases: 11. Germline CDR1 and CDR2: KGHSH and LQKENI.

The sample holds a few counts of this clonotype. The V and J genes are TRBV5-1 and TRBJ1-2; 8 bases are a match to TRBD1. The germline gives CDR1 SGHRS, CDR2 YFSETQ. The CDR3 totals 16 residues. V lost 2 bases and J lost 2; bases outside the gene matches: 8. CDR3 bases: TGCGCCAGCAGCTTTACGCCGGACAGGGTAAACTATGGCTACACCTTC. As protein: CASSFTPDRVNYGYTF.

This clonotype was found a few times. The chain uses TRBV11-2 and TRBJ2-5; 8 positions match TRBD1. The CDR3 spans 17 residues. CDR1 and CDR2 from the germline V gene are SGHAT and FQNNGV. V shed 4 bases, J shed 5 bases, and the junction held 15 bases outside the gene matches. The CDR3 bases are TGTGCCAGCAGCTGGGGACCGCGGGACAGGTTAAGGGAGACCCAGTACTTC. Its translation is CASSWGPRDRLRETQYF. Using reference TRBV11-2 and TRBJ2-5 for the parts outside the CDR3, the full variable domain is EAGVAQSPRYKIIEKRQSVAFWCNPISGHATLYWYQQILGQGPKLLIQFQNNGVVDDSQLPKDRFSAERLKGVDSTLKIQPAKLEDSAVYLCASSWGPRDRLRETQYFGPGTRLLVL.

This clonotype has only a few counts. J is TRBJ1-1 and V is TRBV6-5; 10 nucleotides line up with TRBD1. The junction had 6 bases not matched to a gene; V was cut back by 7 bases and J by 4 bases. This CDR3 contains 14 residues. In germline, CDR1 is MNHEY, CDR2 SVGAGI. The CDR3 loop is CASTRTGGPTEAFF. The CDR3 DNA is TGTGCCAGCACCCGGACAGGGGGTCCCACTGAAGCTTTCTTT.

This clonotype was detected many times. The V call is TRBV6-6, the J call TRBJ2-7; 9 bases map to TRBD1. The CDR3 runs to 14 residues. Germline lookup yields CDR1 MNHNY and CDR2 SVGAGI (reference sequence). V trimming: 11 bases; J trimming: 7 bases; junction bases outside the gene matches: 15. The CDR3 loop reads CAQHAGTGREEQYV. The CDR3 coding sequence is TGTGCCCAGCATGCCGGGACAGGGAGGGAGGAGCAGTACGTC.

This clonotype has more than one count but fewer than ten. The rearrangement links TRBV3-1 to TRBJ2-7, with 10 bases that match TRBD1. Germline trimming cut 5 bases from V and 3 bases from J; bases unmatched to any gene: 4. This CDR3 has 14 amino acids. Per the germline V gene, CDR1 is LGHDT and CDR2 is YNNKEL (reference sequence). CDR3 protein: CASSAWTGGYEQYF. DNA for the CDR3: TGTGCCAGCAGCGCTTGGACAGGGGGCTACGAGCAGTACTTC.

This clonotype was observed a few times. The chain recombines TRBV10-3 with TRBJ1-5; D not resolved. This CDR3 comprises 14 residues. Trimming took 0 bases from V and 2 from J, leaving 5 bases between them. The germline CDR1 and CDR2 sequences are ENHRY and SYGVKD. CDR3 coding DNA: TGTGCCATCAGTGAGTCGAGGGGCAATCAGCCCCAGCATTTT. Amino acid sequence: CAISESRGNQPQHF.

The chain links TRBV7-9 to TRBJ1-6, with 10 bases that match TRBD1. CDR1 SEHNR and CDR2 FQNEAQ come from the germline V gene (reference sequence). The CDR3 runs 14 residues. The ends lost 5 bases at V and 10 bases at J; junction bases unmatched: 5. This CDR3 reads CASSRQGAVSPLHF. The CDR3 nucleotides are TGTGCCAGCAGCCGACAGGGGGCAGTATCACCCCTCCACTTT.

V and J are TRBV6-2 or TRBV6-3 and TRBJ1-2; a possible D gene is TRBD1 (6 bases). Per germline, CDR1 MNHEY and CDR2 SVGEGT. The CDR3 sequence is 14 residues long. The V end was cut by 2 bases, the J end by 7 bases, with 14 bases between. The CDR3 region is CASSYPDRRSGYTF. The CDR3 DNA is TGTGCCAGCAGTTACCCTGACAGGAGGAGTGGCTACACCTTC.

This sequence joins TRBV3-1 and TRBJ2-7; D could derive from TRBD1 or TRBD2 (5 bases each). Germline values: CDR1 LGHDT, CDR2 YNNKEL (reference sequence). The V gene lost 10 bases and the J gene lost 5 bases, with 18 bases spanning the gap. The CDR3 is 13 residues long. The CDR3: CATGGGIGDEQYF. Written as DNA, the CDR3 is TGTGCCACTGGTGGGGGAATCGGGGACGAGCAGTACTTC.

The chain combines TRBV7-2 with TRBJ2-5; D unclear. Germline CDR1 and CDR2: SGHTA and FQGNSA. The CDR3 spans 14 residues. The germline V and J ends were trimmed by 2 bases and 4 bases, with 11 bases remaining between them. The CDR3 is CASSLMSPPETQYF. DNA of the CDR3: TGTGCCAGCAGCTTAATGTCACCTCCAGAGACCCAGTACTTC.

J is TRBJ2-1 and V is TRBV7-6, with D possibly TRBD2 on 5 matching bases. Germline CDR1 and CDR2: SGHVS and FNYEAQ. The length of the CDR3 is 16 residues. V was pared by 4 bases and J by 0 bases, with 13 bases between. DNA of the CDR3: TGTGCCAGCAGCTCCCCATTCCGGGACTCCTACAATGAGCAGTTCTTC. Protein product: CASSSPFRDSYNEQFF.